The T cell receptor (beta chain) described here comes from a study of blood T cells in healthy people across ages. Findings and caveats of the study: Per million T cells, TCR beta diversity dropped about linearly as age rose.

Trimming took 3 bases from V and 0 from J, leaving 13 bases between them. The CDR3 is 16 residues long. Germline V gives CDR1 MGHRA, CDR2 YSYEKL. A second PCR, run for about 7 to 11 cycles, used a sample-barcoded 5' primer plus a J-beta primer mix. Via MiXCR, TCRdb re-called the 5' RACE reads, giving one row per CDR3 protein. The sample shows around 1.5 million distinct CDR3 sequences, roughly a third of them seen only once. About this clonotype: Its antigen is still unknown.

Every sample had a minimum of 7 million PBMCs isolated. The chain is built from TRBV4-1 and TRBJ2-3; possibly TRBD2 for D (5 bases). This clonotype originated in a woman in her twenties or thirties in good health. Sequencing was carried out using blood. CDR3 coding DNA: TGCGCCAGCAGCCATGGGAGCCCCTCTAGCACAGATACGCAGTATTTT. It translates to CASSHGSPSSTDTQYF.